This entry lists 2 T cell receptor beta chains sequenced from one sample in a study. TCRdb's table, derived via immunoSEQ multiplex PCR, lists solely in-frame clones and lacks some. The sample holds nearly 70,000 clones, just over 90% seen once. The specimen was PBMCs. The receptors stem from a man aged 40-49 years with rheumatoid arthritis.

This sequence joins TRBV9 and TRBJ2-7; no firm D call. The CDR3 loop spans 15 amino acids. Germline V gene lookup returns CDR1 SGDLS and CDR2 YYNGEE. V shed 0 bases and J shed 2 bases, with 12 bases lying between them. DNA of the CDR3: TGTGCCAGCAGCGTAGAAGGGATAGGGCCCTACGAGCAGTACTTC. It codes for CASSVEGIGPYEQYF.

The gene calls are TRBV4-2 and TRBJ2-1; TRBD1 might be the D (5 bases). The CDR3 consists of 14 residues. The germline CDR1 and CDR2 sequences are LGHNA and YNFKEQ. The V end lost 0 bases, the J end lost 4 bases, and 7 bases lay between the germline ends. CDR3 in DNA: TGTGCCAGCAGCCAAGACAGGGATTACAATGAGCAGTTCTTC. Amino acids: CASSQDRDYNEQFF.